Listed here are 5 T cell receptor beta chains from one sample, sequenced in a study of beta chain features in type 1 diabetes. Every bit of the isolated RNA underwent reverse transcription, so sequencing read expressed TCRB transcripts. Generated by immunoSEQ multiplex PCR, the TCRdb table keeps only in-frame clones and is missing some. The repertoire includes 150,000 or so clones, roughly a tenth of them detected once, and 0.55% to 0.85% sits in the top ten. The sequenced sample was central memory CD4+ T cells from blood. These receptors were collected from a man aged 18 to 30 in good health.

This clone was counted many times. The chain recombines TRBV23-1 with TRBJ2-1; 14 bases are shared with TRBD2. TRBV23-1 is an ORF for which the function is uncertain. The CDR3 has 16 residues. The trim removed 5 bases at V and 8 bases at J, leaving 8 bases unmatched. The CDR3 DNA sequence: TGCGCCAGCAGTTCACAGGGACTAGCGGGGGATGATGAGCAGTTCTTC. This translates into CASSSQGLAGDDEQFF.

In its sample, this clone was seen a few times. The chain links TRBV5-1 to TRBJ1-1, with D unclear. This CDR3 has 13 amino acids. Trimming shortened V by 2 bases and J by 8 bases, and 13 bases separated the two germline ends. Germline lookup yields CDR1 SGHRS and CDR2 YFSETQ. In nucleotides, the CDR3 is TGCGCCAGCAGCTTTGTCGGCGGGAAGGAAGCTTTCTTT. This gives the protein CASSFVGGKEAFF.

This clone was found a few times. The chain joins TRBV11-2 to TRBJ2-7; D unresolved. V lost 1 base and J lost 7, with 5 bases in between. Germline V gene lookup returns CDR1 SGHAT and CDR2 FQNNGV. The CDR3 contains 11 residues. CDR3 residues: CASSLGPEQYF. CDR3 nucleotide sequence: TGTGCCAGCAGCTTAGGTCCAGAGCAGTACTTC. Combining the CDR3 with reference TRBV11-2 and TRBJ2-7 gives the whole variable domain EAGVAQSPRYKIIEKRQSVAFWCNPISGHATLYWYQQILGQGPKLLIQFQNNGVVDDSQLPKDRFSAERLKGVDSTLKIQPAKLEDSAVYLCASSLGPEQYFGPGTRLTVT.

This clone was recorded a few times. The chain recombines TRBV6-1 with TRBJ2-5; 8 bases agree with TRBD1. The germline V gene has CDR1 MNHNS and CDR2 SASEGT. This CDR3 is 13 amino acids long. Trimming took 8 bases from V and 4 from J; bases not matched to a gene: 6. The CDR3 sequence is CASSGGLTETQYF. CDR3 bases: TGTGCCAGCTCAGGGGGCCTTACAGAGACCCAGTACTTC.

This clone came up a few times. The chain employs TRBV10-3 and TRBJ2-5; 8 bases are shared with TRBD2. Germline CDR1 is ENHRY and CDR2 is SYGVKD. Trimming cost V 6 bases and J 5 bases; bases outside gene matches: 11. This CDR3 spans 15 amino acids. This CDR3 reads CAISGREGQRETQYF. As DNA, the CDR3 is TGTGCCATCAGCGGCCGGGAGGGTCAGCGGGAGACCCAGTACTTC.